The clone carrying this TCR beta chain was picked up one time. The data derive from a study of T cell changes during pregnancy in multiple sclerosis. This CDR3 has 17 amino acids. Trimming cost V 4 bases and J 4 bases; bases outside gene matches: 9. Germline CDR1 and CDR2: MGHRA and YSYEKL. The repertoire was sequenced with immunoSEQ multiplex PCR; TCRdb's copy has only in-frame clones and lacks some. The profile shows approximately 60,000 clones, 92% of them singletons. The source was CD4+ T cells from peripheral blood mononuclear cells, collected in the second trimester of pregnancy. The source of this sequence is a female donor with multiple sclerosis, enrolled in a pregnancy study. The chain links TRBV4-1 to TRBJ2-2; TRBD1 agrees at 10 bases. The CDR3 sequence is CASSLLTGGTGTGELFF. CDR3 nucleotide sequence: TGCGCCAGCAGCCTTCTGACAGGGGGCACTGGCACCGGGGAGCTGTTTTTT.